The 4 T cell receptor beta chains below all came from one sample that was sequenced in a study of regulatory T cells in long-lasting Graves disease. Relying on iRepertoire HTBI primers and Arm-PCR of CDR3 regions, the team built TCR beta libraries. TCRdb called the multiplex PCR reads again in MiXCR, with one record for every CDR3 protein. The data show around 320,000 distinct CDR3 sequences, roughly a sixth seen once. Time point specified: newly diagnosed GD, antithyroid drugs for less than 3 months. Extracted RNA from PBMCs served as the source of the TCR library. This same sample was also taken into another study, of T cells in Graves' hyperthyroidism and ophthalmopathy.

The sequenced sample was peripheral blood mononuclear cells (PBMCs), obtained at new diagnosis, from a patient treated with antithyroid drugs. The receptor source for this set is a man in his forties with Graves disease.

Points on this clonotype: This may arise from a read error, as a much more abundant clone is one base away. CDR3 nucleotides: TGTGCCAGCAGTTTACCTCTAGACAGGGACTCTTCCTATGGCTACACCTTC. This translates into CASSLPLDRDSSYGYTF. V and J are TRBV28 and TRBJ1-2, with 7 bases matching TRBD1. Trimming cost V 2 bases and J 4 bases; bases outside gene matches: 13. CDR1 MDHEN and CDR2 SYDVKM come from the germline V gene. There are 17 residues in the CDR3.

V is TRBV15 and J is TRBJ1-4; no reliable D call. CDR1 is LNHNV, CDR2 YYDKDF, per germline (reference sequence). The CDR3 consists of 13 residues. V lost 8 bases, J lost 5 bases, and 12 bases lay in between. Here the CDR3 reads CATSRGGNEKLFF. The CDR3 region has the DNA TGTGCCACCTCACGCGGAGGCAATGAAAAACTGTTTTTT. The full variable domain, rest sourced from reference TRBV15 and TRBJ1-4, is DAMVIQNPRYQVTQFGKPVTLSCSQTLNHNVMYWYQQKSSQAPKLLFHYYDKDFNNEADTPDNFQSRRPNTSFCFLDIRSPGLGDTAMYLCATSRGGNEKLFFGSGTQLSVL.

The gene calls are TRBV28 and TRBJ2-5; possibly TRBD1 or TRBD2 for D (5 bases each). The germline V gene encodes CDR1 MDHEN and CDR2 SYDVKM. The CDR3 sequence is 14 residues long. Trimming shortened V by 8 bases and J by 10 bases, and 23 bases separated the two germline ends. The CDR3 DNA is TGTGCCAGCGGTAGCTTGGGGGATGGTAATGGCCAGTACTTC. This encodes CASGSLGDGNGQYF.

Only a few counts were recorded for this clonotype. The rearrangement uses TRBV7-8 and TRBJ2-3; no reliable D call. This CDR3 is built from 14 residues. The V end was cut by 1 base, the J end by 2 bases, with 7 bases between. Germline V CDR1 and CDR2: SGHVS, FQNEAQ. In DNA form, the CDR3 reads TGTGCCAGCAGCTTAGGGGCCTTCACAGATACGCAGTATTTT. Translated, it gives CASSLGAFTDTQYF. The variable domain in full, completed from reference TRBV7-8 and TRBJ2-3, reads GAGVSQSPRYKVAKRGQDVALRCDPISGHVSLFWYQQALGQGPEFLTYFQNEAQLDKSGLPSDRFFAERPEGSVSTLKIQRTQQEDSAVYLCASSLGAFTDTQYFGPGTRLTVL.